What follows is one TCR beta chain and its context. Its antigen remains undetermined. Base quality data are lacking; no much larger clone is found one base away. Libraries were prepared through the immunoSEQ multiplex PCR assay. The multiplex PCR relied on a mix of 60 forward primers for TCR Vbeta segments and 13 reverse primers for TCR Jbeta segments. The CDR3 region of rearranged TCR beta genes was amplified from genomic DNA by a multiplex PCR assay. Amplified TCR beta libraries were sequenced as 87-base-pair reads on the Illumina HiSeq System. The study's own analysis went as follows. A later analysis counted approximately 74 million unique TCR beta chains across the 650 to 700 repertoires, and some 11 million of these chains were shared by at least two donors. To remove PCR and sequencing errors, raw reads were error-corrected and collapsed into unique sequences using a nearest-neighbor algorithm that merged closely related sequences. CDR3 sequences were aligned to IMGT reference sequences to assign V, D and J gene segments. For a sequence to be retained, a match of at least six nucleotides was required to both a V gene segment and a J gene segment. Rearrangements were called productive when the CDR3 lacked stop codons and stayed in frame with V and J; all others were non-productive. CDR3 was defined according to IMGT convention as the region running from the second conserved V-encoded cysteine to the conserved J-encoded phenylalanine. Sequences without an unambiguous match to a single V gene segment were excluded from the earlier analysis of 450 to 650 of the donors. An earlier analysis of approximately 590 of the donors classified V segments as functional when productive rearrangements were above 56.7% and as segregating when the standard deviation between donors was above 5%. A statistical classification framework was developed to diagnose cytomegalovirus status using the catalog of TCR beta chain sequences. A later analysis assigned V and J genes by comparing TCR nucleotide sequences with IMGT/GENE-DB human TR gene sequences. Using the TCRdist pipeline, a later analysis assigned CDR3 sequences along with most-parsimonious VDJ recombination scenarios. In a later analysis, every TCR beta chain was defined by the combination of its CDR3 amino acid sequence and its V-gene family, and reads without a unique V-gene family were dropped. To address suspected cross-contamination and a sequencing artifact, a later analysis removed 550 to 750 highly shared, low-generation-probability nucleotide sequences. For each public chain, a later analysis derived a clonal expansion index from normalized ranks of inferred template counts within each repertoire. Generation probabilities in a later analysis came from a VDJ recombination model fitted to out-of-frame rearrangements, and those results were checked against IGoR. In a later analysis, TCR-TCR, TCR-HLA and TCR-CMV co-occurrence was scored with hypergeometric tests, and a repertoire-size bias correction was applied to TCR pairs. To estimate false discovery rates, a later analysis permuted the HLA or CMV assignments 20 times. In a later analysis, co-occurring TCRs were grouped using DBSCAN, and TCRdist sequence similarity was added for clustering within HLA-allele-positive subsets. For co-occurrence clustering, repertoires with fewer than 30,000 or more than 120,000 public chains were excluded, along with five or six repertoires with anomalous nucleotide sharing. Drawn from immuneACCESS, this table holds only the in-frame rearrangements with V and J called that TCRdb kept. Clones are partly lost; checked studies trace under half to an unresolved V gene and leave the rest unexplained. The V and J calls and clone size were taken over from that table, and D and trimming were inferred from the DNA. The sample table shows tens of thousands of clones, and approximately 80% are seen once. Together, the top ten hold 3% to 3.5% of the sample.

This sample was taken from a study of cytomegalovirus exposure and HLA in healthy donors (dated by TCRdb to the late 2010s). At the level of the whole study: In an earlier analysis of under 600 of the donors, 276 Gb of sequence data and approximately 100 million unique TCR beta sequences from 180 million or so T cells were reported. To predict cytomegalovirus infection status, the study brought together high-throughput TCR immunosequencing, statistical association of individual TCRs with disease status, and machine learning. A separate validation cohort of roughly 130 different subjects was used in addition to the roughly 620-subject first cohort. A handful of DR-DQ haplotypes were handled as single units for association and clustering because linkage in the cohort was strong. In a later analysis, previously published TCR beta repertoires from several hundred donors were re-analyzed and high-resolution HLA genotyping was added so that TCR occurrence patterns could be studied. Among some 400 genotyped donors of the cohort, an average of around 220,000 unique TCR beta nucleotide sequences was sequenced per donor, of which about 18% were non-productive. Every repertoire in the discovery cohort had been generated on one and the same sequencing platform. In an earlier analysis of roughly 600 of the donors, high-throughput TCR beta sequencing was used to judge whether each TCR beta V gene segment behaved as functional or pseudogenic. Alongside the repertoire data, information on donor age, sex, ethnicity and CMV serostatus was compiled. Approximately 300 gigabases of sequencing data and 70 million to 100 million unique TCR sequences were included in an early release covering about 620 HLA-typed donors. In the later analysis, no new phenotypic data were used to find candidate immune exposures; instead, reliance was placed on TCR beta sequences and their occurrence across donors. Of the roughly 390 genotyped donors, over 70% fell in the genetic ancestry cluster associated with self-reported Caucasian donors. HLA typing included class I and class II loci at four-digit resolution. The study used immunosequencing to profile the T cell repertoires of under 700 subjects and linked those repertoires to cytomegalovirus serostatus. The number of typed donors differed by locus: about 629-640 for A, B, C, DRB1 and DQB1; 500 to 550 for DQA1; around 580 for DPA1; and 400 to 480 for DPB1. The study aimed to test whether cataloging public T cell receptors could reveal signatures of past pathogen exposure. A later genetic analysis used genome-wide SNP genotypes for about three fifths of the 666 donors, treating that subset as a discovery cohort.

The cohort was made up of 666 healthy bone marrow donors. All cohort members were sampled while nominally healthy, although unrecorded immune exposures were likely present. The donor tested CMV seronegative, placing the donor among the 350 to 400 seronegative members of the cohort. A peripheral blood sample was provided by each donor, and peripheral blood mononuclear cells were used for TCR beta sequencing. The Qiagen DNeasy Blood Extraction Kit was used to extract genomic DNA from the blood cell samples. On the study overall, not on this receptor specifically: Because HLA typing was missing for some donors at each locus, association tests included only the typed subset. In the study, some 180 TCR beta chains were listed as associated with cytomegalovirus. The earlier analysis of approximately 540 of the donors excluded roughly 17 rarely observed V segments, including chromosome 9 orphons, because counts were too low. Most TCR sequences were seen in very few donors, while some public TCRs were found in many individuals. According to a later genetic analysis, donors in an Asian-associated ancestry cluster had fewer N-insertions in productive TCRs than the approximately 650-donor mean. Linkage disequilibrium might explain the correlated functional status among segregating V segments, but an unknown experimental factor could not be ruled out. A later analysis found that TCR association rates varied across HLA loci, with DRB1 alleles showing the most associated TCRs and HLA-C alleles the fewest. A later genetic analysis associated a missense DCLRE1C variant with V-gene and J-gene trimming of TCR beta chains, and an independent cohort replicated the association. The authors suggested that the approach could potentially be extended to other disease states and immunological phenotypes. Broadly in line with IMGT annotations, most TCR beta V segments showed up in productive rearrangements about 87% or about 30% of the time in an earlier analysis of a few hundred of the donors. Presence/absence analyses assumed roughly uniform sequencing depth across donors, an assumption that may not hold. A later analysis found that HLA-associated TCR beta chains were more clonally expanded and had lower generation probabilities than equally common non-associated chains. Most CMV-associated TCR beta chains appeared to be HLA-restricted in a later analysis, and the HLA associations seemed to be driven largely by CMV exposure. Only TCR beta chains were sequenced in this cohort, and the absence of alpha or paired-chain data limited detectable features. For the cohort, immune exposure information was limited to CMV serostatus. A few of the identified cytomegalovirus-associated TCR beta chains were confirmed in vitro to be specific for cytomegalovirus antigens. A later analysis reported that several top co-occurrence clusters appeared linked to parvovirus B19, influenza, CMV and Epstein-Barr virus. Strong co-occurrence of HLA alleles, especially DR and DQ, made assigning TCR associations to individual alleles difficult. A further reported finding was that TCR beta sequences accurately predicted the HLA-A and HLA-B alleles for most subjects in the first cohort. Cytomegalovirus status was reported to be diagnosed by the classifier with high specificity and sensitivity in both the original and validation cohorts. Specific HLA alleles were associated with roughly 16,000 TCR beta sequences at a false discovery rate of 0.05 in a later analysis. A group of highly shared sequence variants was considered likely to be a technical artifact of the sequencing pipeline.

The sequencing sample was made of PBMCs. This receptor was obtained from a middle-aged woman in good health and CMV-seronegative.

The CDR3 in this case is CAWSNPRTGATEAFF. The DNA reads as follows: TGTGCCTGGAGTAATCCTCGGACAGGGGCAACTGAAGCTTTCTTT. This chain joins TRBV30 to TRBJ1-1; 9 bases in the middle match TRBD1. Compared with germline, V lacks 2 bases and J lacks 5 bases; bases without a gene match: 9. For CDR1 and CDR2, the germline V gene (reference sequence) lists GTSNPN and SVGIG. The CDR3 has 15 amino acids, counting the end cysteine and phenylalanine. The CDR3 DNA has 45 bases and is translated from base 1.